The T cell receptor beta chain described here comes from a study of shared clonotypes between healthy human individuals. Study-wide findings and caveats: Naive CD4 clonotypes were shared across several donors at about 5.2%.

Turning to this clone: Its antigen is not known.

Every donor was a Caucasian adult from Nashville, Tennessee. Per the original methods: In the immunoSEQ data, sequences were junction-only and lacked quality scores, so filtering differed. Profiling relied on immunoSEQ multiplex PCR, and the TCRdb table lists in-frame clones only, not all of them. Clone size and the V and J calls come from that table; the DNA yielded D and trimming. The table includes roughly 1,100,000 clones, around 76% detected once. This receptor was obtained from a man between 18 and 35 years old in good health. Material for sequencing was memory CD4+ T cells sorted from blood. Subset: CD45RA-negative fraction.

In DNA, the CDR3 is TGTGCCAGCAGTGAACGGGCGGCTAATTCACCCCTCCACTTT. Amino acid sequence: CASSERAANSPLHF. V and J are TRBV2 and TRBJ1-6; D not resolved. V was clipped by 2 bases and J by 6 bases, with 8 bases between them. Germline loops: CDR1 SNHLY, CDR2 FYNNEI. The CDR3 covers 14 residues.